This passage covers 7 T cell receptor beta chains from one sample sequenced in a study of cytomegalovirus exposure and HLA in healthy donors. A multiplex PCR was run with 60 Vbeta primers and 13 Jbeta primers. Using immunoSEQ multiplex PCR, the repertoire was profiled, and TCRdb retains in-frame clones only, with some absent. The sample has about 120,000 clones; about two thirds are singletons. The sample taken for sequencing was PBMCs. The source of these receptors is a man aged 25 to 45 in good health and CMV-seronegative.

The CDR3 protein is CASSRSERDSPLHF. The CDR3 bases are TGTGCCAGCAGCCGGTCCGAACGTGATTCACCCCTCCACTTT. This rearrangement joins TRBV5-4 to TRBJ1-6; D is ambiguous. Germline CDR1 and CDR2: SGHNT and YYREEE (reference sequence). The germline V and J ends were trimmed by 4 bases and 8 bases, with 13 bases remaining between them. The CDR3 has 14 residues.

The rearrangement joins TRBV6-1 to TRBJ2-7; TRBD1 aligns across 7 bases. The CDR3 extends over 15 amino acids. With 2 bases clipped from V and 3 bases from J, the junction kept 7 bases outside the gene matches. Per germline, CDR1 MNHNS and CDR2 SASEGT. The CDR3 DNA is TGTGCCAGCAGTGAAACGATAGACAGGGTCTACGAGCAGTACTTC. This codes for CASSETIDRVYEQYF.

The table lists this clone with a few counts. The rearrangement uses TRBV10-2 and TRBJ2-6; D ambiguous. The CDR3 sequence is 14 residues long. Germline CDR1 reads WSHSY; CDR2 reads SAAADI. Trimming pared 8 bases from V and 0 bases from J, leaving 8 bases between. CDR3: CASQVGSGANVLTF. In DNA, the CDR3 is TGCGCCAGCCAGGTCGGCTCTGGGGCCAACGTCCTGACTTTC.

There are a few counts of this clone. The CDR3 DNA reads as TGTGCCAGCAGCCCCGGGTTTGGGAACACTGAAGCTTTCTTT. Its translation: CASSPGFGNTEAFF. The chain uses TRBV11-3 and TRBJ1-1; D gene ambiguous. The germline V gene has CDR1 SGHNT and CDR2 YENEEA. The length of the CDR3 is 14 residues. Trimming removed 5 bases at V and 1 base at J, with 11 bases between.

This clone was seen a single time. The chain combines TRBV4-3 with TRBJ1-6; TRBD1 might be the D (6 bases). Germline CDR1 and CDR2: LGHNA and YSLEER. With 0 bases removed from V and 10 bases from J, the gap between germline ends came to 10 bases. The CDR3 loop spans 14 amino acids. The CDR3 bases are TGCGCCAGCAGCCAAGAACAGGGTTGGTCACCCCTCCACTTT. As protein: CASSQEQGWSPLHF.

This chain links TRBV30 with TRBJ1-1; a weak D match, TRBD1 (6 bases). Germline-derived CDR1 and CDR2 are GTSNPN and SVGIG (reference sequence). This CDR3 spans 13 amino acids. V was pared by 2 bases and J by 10 bases, with 17 bases between. The CDR3 here is CAWSLARGDGAFF. The DNA of the CDR3 is TGTGCCTGGAGTTTGGCCAGGGGAGATGGAGCTTTCTTT.

This CDR3 reads CASSAGHNQPQHF. CDR3 DNA sequence: TGCGCCAGTTCGGCCGGACACAATCAGCCCCAGCATTTT. The V call is TRBV10-1, the J call TRBJ1-5; TRBD1 is a possible D gene (5 bases). Germline CDR1 WNHNN, CDR2 SYGVQD (reference sequence). The CDR3 length is 13 residues. Trimming cost V 9 bases and J 3 bases, with 12 bases left between them.